This is a list of T cell receptor beta chains from one sample in a study of blood T cell repertoires in COVID-19. The assay was immunoSEQ multiplex PCR, and TCRdb's table has in-frame clones only and misses some. This table has 85,000 to 120,000 clones, roughly 82% appearing once. The sequenced material came from peripheral blood. These receptors were taken from a human donor in a cohort sampled during active COVID-19. CDR3s include the opening cysteine and the closing phenylalanine or tryptophan. A D gene is named only where the DNA matches it firmly.

v_call d_call cdr3_aa
TRBV5-5 - CASSLQPGATQETQYF
TRBV28 - CASRNTGSGYNEQFF
TRBV4-1 - CASSQPFGKNIQYF
TRBV7-2 - CASSSDRTRYNEQFF
TRBV6-5 TRBD2 CASTSGGATYF
TRBV10-3 - CAISDRVYEQYF
TRBV12-5 - CASGLVLTRAAKNIQYF
TRBV28 TRBD1 CASSQDRATNEKLFF
TRBV11-2 - CASSLDRWVAAYNEQFF
TRBV6-2/TRBV6-3 TRBD2 CASTPGGAGIKTDTQYF
TRBV9 - CASSVDSSNQPQHF
TRBV2 - CASSLEFWSNTEAFF
TRBV28 TRBD1 CASSSWTGGNNEQFF
TRBV5-5 - CASSLEAPGRRVPDTQYF
TRBV7-9 - CASSFQGLEQFF
TRBV7-2 TRBD1 CASSLATGVGNTIYF
TRBV7-2 TRBD1 CASRTTGRTAKNIQYF
TRBV6-5 TRBD2 CASSYVAGGNEQFF
TRBV11-2 - CASSLATVPYGYTF
TRBV30 TRBD1 CAWTGGGSSYGYTF
TRBV2 TRBD2 CASRVAGASTDTQYF
TRBV7-2 - CASSRRDGGPGELFF
TRBV6-6 TRBD1 CASSPGRLGQGVPNEQFF
TRBV27 TRBD2 CASSPGTTNEQFF
TRBV12-3/TRBV12-4 - CASNFRGGYTF
TRBV6-2/TRBV6-3 TRBD1 CASSSNRGRVTGELFF
TRBV3-1/TRBV3-2 - CASSHQQVPYEQYF
TRBV24-1 - CATSGGGGLRDEQFF
TRBV15 TRBD2 CATSMGRGSPETQYF
TRBV7-9 - CASSFLRPGGTYGYTF
TRBV25-1 TRBD1 CASSDDRASYEQYF
TRBV28 TRBD1 CASRLTGISNQPQHF
TRBV12-3/TRBV12-4 - CASSPGGYQPQHF
TRBV6-5 - CASSYPRSGSYEQYF
TRBV18 - CASSTPGQLSGNTIYF
TRBV4-1 - CASSPAYNYGYTF
TRBV7-3 - CASSPSSGVDTQYF
TRBV9 TRBD2 CASSPRGTRSTGELFF
TRBV14 - CASSQEIGWNYGYTF
TRBV2 TRBD1 CASRGTGDFGYTF
TRBV6-6 - CASSYSIWSDTEAFF
TRBV5-4 - CASSSRRGEAKNIQYF
TRBV7-2 TRBD2 CASSLTLAGGPGEQYF
TRBV18 - CASSPPVTSYEQYF
TRBV10-3 TRBD1 CAIVKGTGWDEQFF
TRBV19 TRBD2 CASSIRIRAAGLASASTDTQYF
TRBV6-6 TRBD1 CASRQGTDTQYF
TRBV6-5 - CASSNPTENYGYTF
TRBV4-1 TRBD1 CASSPRTGLPVEQYF
TRBV5-1 - CASSLSRGGNYGYTF
TRBV15 TRBD1 CATSRQNRGETQYF
TRBV7-2 TRBD1 CASSLTLGQGANYGYTF
TRBV15 - CATSRFPGQGNTIYF